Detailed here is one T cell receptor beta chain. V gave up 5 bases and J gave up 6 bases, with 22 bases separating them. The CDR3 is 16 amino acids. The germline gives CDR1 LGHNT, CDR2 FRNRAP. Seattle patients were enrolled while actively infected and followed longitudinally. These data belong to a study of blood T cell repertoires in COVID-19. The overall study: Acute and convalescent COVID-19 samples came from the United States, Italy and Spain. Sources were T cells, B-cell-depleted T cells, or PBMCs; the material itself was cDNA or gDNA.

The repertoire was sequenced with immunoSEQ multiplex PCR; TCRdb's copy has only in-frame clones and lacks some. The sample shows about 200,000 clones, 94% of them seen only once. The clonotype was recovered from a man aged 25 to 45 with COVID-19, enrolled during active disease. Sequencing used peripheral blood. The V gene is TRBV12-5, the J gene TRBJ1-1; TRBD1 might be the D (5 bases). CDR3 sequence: CASGGGLGRGRAEAFF. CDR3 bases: TGTGCTAGTGGTGGTGGCCTGGGGCGTGGTCGGGCTGAAGCTTTCTTT. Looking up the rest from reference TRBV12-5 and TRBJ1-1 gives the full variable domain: DARVTQTPRHKVTEMGQEVTMRCQPILGHNTVFWYRQTMMQGLELLAYFRNRAPLDDSGMPKDRFSAEMPDATLATLKIQPSEPRDSAVYFCASGGGLGRGRAEAFFGQGTRLTVV.